The rows below give T cell receptor beta chains drawn from one sample of a study of blood T cell repertoires in COVID-19. Profiling relied on immunoSEQ multiplex PCR, and the TCRdb table lists in-frame clones only, not all of them. Of under 150,000 clones listed, about 86% are singletons. The sequenced material came from peripheral blood. The receptors originated from a man older than 75 with active or convalescent COVID-19. Each CDR3 is given with its conserved first and last residue. D genes are given only for firm matches. Not all rows give a size; the values are once, few, many and, for expanded clones, a class.

>TRBJ1-4|TRBV5-1|NA|NA
TGCGCCAGCAGCCCCCGACAGGCCGAAAAACTGTTTTTT
CASSPRQAEKLFF
>TRBJ2-7|TRBV6-2/TRBV6-3|TRBD1|NA
TGTGCCAGCAGTACTCCGACAGGGGTTCCCTACGAGCAGTACTTC
CASSTPTGVPYEQYF
>TRBJ1-2|TRBV7-2|NA|once
TGTGCCAGCAGCTTAGAGGCCTCCCTATCGGGTGGCTACACCTTC
CASSLEASLSGGYTF
>TRBJ2-5|TRBV3-1/TRBV3-2|NA|NA
TGTGCCAGCAGCCAAGATATCGGGCCAGGGGCACAAGAGACCCAGTACTTC
CASSQDIGPGAQETQYF
>TRBJ1-2|TRBV5-4|NA|NA
TGTGCCAGCAGCTTGGCCTCTTACAGGGACTATGGCTACACCTTC
CASSLASYRDYGYTF
>TRBJ2-3|TRBV30|TRBD2|few
TGTGCCTGGAGCGGGACTAGCTTTTCCGATACGCAGTATTTT
CAWSGTSFSDTQYF
>TRBJ1-1|TRBV29-1|NA|NA
TGCAGCGTTGAGCGGGGTATGGGGACTGAAGCTTTCTTT
CSVERGMGTEAFF
>TRBJ1-2|TRBV4-1|TRBD1|NA
TGCGCCAGCAGCTTCATTACAGGGGAGAAGGGCTATGGCTACACCTTC
CASSFITGEKGYGYTF
>TRBJ1-2|TRBV12-5|TRBD1|NA
TGTGCTAGTGGTTTGATCACAGGGGGGATTAGGCTTTTAGGATATGGCTACACCTTC
CASGLITGGIRLLGYGYTF
>TRBJ1-1|TRBV27|TRBD1|NA
TGTGCCAGCAGTTCGACAGGGAGCGCTGAAGCTTTCTTT
CASSSTGSAEAFF
>TRBJ2-6|TRBV9|NA|NA
TGTGCCAGCAGCGTGGGGGGCTCTGGGGCCAACGTCCTGACTTTC
CASSVGGSGANVLTF
>TRBJ1-5|TRBV2|TRBD1|NA
TGTGCCAGCAGTGGGCAGGGGGGAAATAGCAATCAGCCCCAGCATTTT
CASSGQGGNSNQPQHF
>TRBJ2-3|TRBV3-1/TRBV3-2|TRBD1|NA
TGTGCCAGCAGCCAATATCGGACAGGGGGCAGTCCGACAGATACGCAGTATTTT
CASSQYRTGGSPTDTQYF
>TRBJ1-4|TRBV5-5|NA|NA
TGTGCCAGCAGCTTGGAAGGATTAACAGGTGCCCTTGGGAAACTGTTTTTT
CASSLEGLTGALGKLFF
>TRBJ1-4|TRBV7-2|NA|NA
TGTGCCAGCAGCTTAGGAGGCGGGGGGACTAATGAAAAACTGTTTTTT
CASSLGGGGTNEKLFF
>TRBJ1-1|TRBV13|NA|few
TGTGCCAGCAGCTCCCGAGAGGGAAGAGCTGAAGCTTTCTTT
CASSSREGRAEAFF
>TRBJ2-1|TRBV5-1|TRBD2|NA
TGCGCCAGCAGACTGACGGGGGGAACCTACAATGAGCAGTTCTTC
CASRLTGGTYNEQFF
>TRBJ1-1|TRBV19|NA|few
TGTGCCAGTAGTGACAGGCGGAACACTGAAGCTTTCTTT
CASSDRRNTEAFF
>TRBJ1-3|TRBV19|TRBD1|NA
TGTGCCAGTAGTTCCCGGACAGGGGGCCGCCTCTCTGGAAACACCATATATTTT
CASSSRTGGRLSGNTIYF
>TRBJ1-2|TRBV5-4|TRBD1|NA
TGTGCCAGCAGCCCTCAGGGGGCGGATGGCTACACCTTC
CASSPQGADGYTF
>TRBJ2-5|TRBV19|TRBD1|NA
TGTGCCAGTAGACAGGACAGGGTGGGGACCCAGTACTTC
CASRQDRVGTQYF
>TRBJ1-2|TRBV6-2/TRBV6-3|NA|NA
TGTGCCAGCAGCCGCGGGTATGGCTACACCTTC
CASSRGYGYTF
>TRBJ2-3|TRBV3-1/TRBV3-2|NA|NA
TGTGCCAGCAGCCAAGGGAGGGCCGGCCGCACAGATACGCAGTATTTT
CASSQGRAGRTDTQYF
>TRBJ2-7|TRBV7-9|NA|NA
TGTGCCAGCAGACAGACAGGTTTGGGCGAGCAGTACTTC
CASRQTGLGEQYF
>TRBJ2-3|TRBV6-2/TRBV6-3|NA|once
TGTGCCAGCAGTTACGTGGCGGGAACGCAGTATTTT
CASSYVAGTQYF
>TRBJ2-6|TRBV6-4|NA|many
TGTGCCAGCAGTGAGGGGACTTCTGGGGCCAACGTCCTGACTTTC
CASSEGTSGANVLTF
>TRBJ1-4|TRBV5-1|TRBD1|NA
TGCGCCAGCAGCTTGGGGCAGGGGGTTAGGAATGAAAAACTGTTTTTT
CASSLGQGVRNEKLFF
>TRBJ2-7|TRBV19|NA|few
TGTGCCAGTAGTAAGGGTCGAAGCGGCGCCTACGAGCAGTACTTC
CASSKGRSGAYEQYF
>TRBJ2-7|TRBV3-1/TRBV3-2|TRBD2|NA
TGTGCCAGCAGCCAAGGACTAGCGGCCGACGAGCAGTACTTC
CASSQGLAADEQYF
>TRBJ1-6|TRBV7-2|NA|NA
TGTGCCAGCAGCTTCCGGACAGTTAGCTCCTATAATTCACCCCTCCACTTT
CASSFRTVSSYNSPLHF
>TRBJ1-4|TRBV14|NA|NA
TGTGCCAGCAGCCGAGATAATAATGAAAAACTGTTTTTT
CASSRDNNEKLFF
>TRBJ1-6|TRBV7-2|TRBD1|NA
TGTGCCAGCAGCAAGCGACAGGGGAGCTCCTATAATTCACCCCTCCACTTT
CASSKRQGSSYNSPLHF
>TRBJ1-2|TRBV27|TRBD1|many
TGTGCCAGCAGTTCGCCTAATACAGGGGGTGGCTACACCTTC
CASSSPNTGGGYTF
>TRBJ2-1|TRBV7-9|TRBD1|NA
TGTGCCAGCAGCTTAGGACAGGGGTACAATGAGCAGTTCTTC
CASSLGQGYNEQFF
>TRBJ1-4|TRBV6-5|NA|NA
TGTGCCAGCAGTCCACAGGCTTCAACTAATGAAAAACTGTTTTTT
CASSPQASTNEKLFF
>TRBJ2-7|TRBV4-2|TRBD1|NA
TGTGCCAGCAGCCACGGGGACAGCTACGAGCAGTACTTC
CASSHGDSYEQYF
>TRBJ2-7|TRBV27|TRBD1|NA
TGTGCCAGCAGTTCCCGGGACAGGGAACATCCCCACGAGCAGTACTTC
CASSSRDREHPHEQYF
>TRBJ2-7|TRBV7-9|NA|NA
TGTGCCAGCAGCTTAGCTCGGGACTCAAGCGAGCAGTACTTC
CASSLARDSSEQYF
>TRBJ1-4|TRBV28|NA|NA
TGTGCCAGCAGTTTAAGGGGGGGAACTAATGAAAAACTGTTTTTT
CASSLRGGTNEKLFF
>TRBJ2-3|TRBV20-1|NA|NA
TGCAGTGCTAGTGACGGCACAGATACGCAGTATTTT
CSASDGTDTQYF
>TRBJ2-7|TRBV5-6|TRBD1|NA
TGTGCCAGCAGCTTGGGACAGGGGGCCGGGCAGTACTTC
CASSLGQGAGQYF
>TRBJ1-3|TRBV6-5|NA|NA
TGTGCCAGCAGTTATGGGCGGAGGTACTCTGGAAACACCATATATTTT
CASSYGRRYSGNTIYF